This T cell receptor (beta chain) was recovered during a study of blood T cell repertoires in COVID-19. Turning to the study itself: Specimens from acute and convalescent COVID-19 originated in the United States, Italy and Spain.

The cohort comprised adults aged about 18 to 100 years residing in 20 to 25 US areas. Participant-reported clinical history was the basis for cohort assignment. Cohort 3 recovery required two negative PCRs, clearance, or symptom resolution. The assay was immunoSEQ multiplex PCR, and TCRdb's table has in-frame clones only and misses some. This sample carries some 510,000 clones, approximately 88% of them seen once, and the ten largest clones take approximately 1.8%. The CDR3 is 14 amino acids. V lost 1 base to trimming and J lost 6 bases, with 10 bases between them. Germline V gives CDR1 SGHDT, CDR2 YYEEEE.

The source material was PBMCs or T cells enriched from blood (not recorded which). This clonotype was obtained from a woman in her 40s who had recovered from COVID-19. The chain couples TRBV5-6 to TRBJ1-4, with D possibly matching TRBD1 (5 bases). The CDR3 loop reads CASSLWGVDEKLFF. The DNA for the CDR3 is TGTGCCAGCAGCTTGTGGGGGGTTGATGAAAAACTGTTTTTT.